This T cell receptor (beta chain) was sequenced during a study of OX40 agonist ivuxolimab in advanced cancers. TCRdb's copy holds only in-frame clones and misses some; the assay was immunoSEQ multiplex PCR. Of around 70,000 clones detected, 65% to 90% appear once; the ten largest clones hold 0.53%. Between the trimmed V and J ends, which lost 3 bases and 3 bases, there was a span of 8 bases. Germline V lookup: CDR1 SGHNT, CDR2 YENEEA. This CDR3 is built from 13 residues. This TCR was sampled from an adult with an advanced solid tumor such as melanoma, head and neck, liver or kidney cancer. The input for sequencing was CD4+ or CD8+ T cells sorted from blood, taken in a trial of the OX40 agonist ivuxolimab. The chain joins TRBV11-3 to TRBJ1-2, with a tentative D call TRBD1 (6 bases). The CDR3, as DNA: TGTGCCAGCAGCTTGGGGGGGCACTATGGCTACACCTTC. This translates into CASSLGGHYGYTF.